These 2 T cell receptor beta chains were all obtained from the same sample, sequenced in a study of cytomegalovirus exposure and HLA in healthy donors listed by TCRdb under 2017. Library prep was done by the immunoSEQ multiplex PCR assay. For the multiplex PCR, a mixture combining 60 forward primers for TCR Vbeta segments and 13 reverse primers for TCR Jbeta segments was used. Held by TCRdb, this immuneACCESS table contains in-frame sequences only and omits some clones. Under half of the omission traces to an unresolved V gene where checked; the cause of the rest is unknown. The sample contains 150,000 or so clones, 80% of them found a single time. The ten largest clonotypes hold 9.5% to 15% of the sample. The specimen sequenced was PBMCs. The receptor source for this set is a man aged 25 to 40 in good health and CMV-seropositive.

The CDR3 DNA follows: TGTGCCAGCAGCCAGAGGACAGGGGGCGCCTCCGGGGAGCTGTTTTTT. Its protein is CASSQRTGGASGELFF. The V gene is TRBV7-2, the J gene TRBJ2-2, with 11 bases that match TRBD1. With 5 bases clipped from V and 6 bases from J, the junction kept 8 bases outside the gene matches. CDR1 is SGHTA, CDR2 FQGNSA, per germline. This CDR3 contains 16 residues. Drawing the rest from reference TRBV7-2 and TRBJ2-2, the complete variable domain is GAGVSQSPSNKVTEKGKDVELRCDPISGHTALYWYRQSLGQGLEFLIYFQGNSAPDKSGLPSDRFSAERTGGSVSTLTIQRTQQEDSAVYLCASSQRTGGASGELFFGEGSRLTVL.

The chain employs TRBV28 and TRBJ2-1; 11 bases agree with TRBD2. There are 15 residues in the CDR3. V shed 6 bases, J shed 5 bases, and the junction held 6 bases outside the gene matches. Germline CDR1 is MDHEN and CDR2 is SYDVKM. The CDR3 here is CASRVLAGVHNEQFF. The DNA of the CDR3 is TGTGCCAGCAGGGTACTAGCGGGAGTTCACAATGAGCAGTTCTTC.